This is a list of T cell receptor beta chains from one sample in a study of T-cell memory formation after mild COVID-19. MiXCR was run by TCRdb on the 5' RACE reads, yielding one entry per CDR3 protein. The sample includes a few hundred thousand distinct CDR3 sequences, less than 25% of them seen just once. The sequenced sample consisted of PBMCs or a T cell subset sorted from them (not recorded which). All receptors come from an adult woman who had mild COVID-19 (a few samples of this study predate the infection). Cell type and time point are not known. CDR3s include the opening cysteine and the closing phenylalanine or tryptophan. D genes are given only for firm matches. Clone size is shown for a subset of rows, as once, few, many or a class of expanded clone.

>-|TRBV11-2|-|TRBJ2-3
CASSLSRRVTDTQYF
TGTGCCAGCAGCTTATCCCGCAGAGTCACAGATACGCAGTATTTT
>-|TRBV7-3|-|TRBJ2-3
CASSLFLSTDTQYF
TGTGCCAGCAGCTTATTCTTATCCACAGATACGCAGTATTTT
>-|TRBV5-4|few|TRBJ1-1
CASSVGREREAFF
TGTGCCAGCAGCGTAGGGAGGGAACGGGAAGCTTTCTTT
>-|TRBV15|-|TRBJ2-1
CATSRDQVESEQFF
TGTGCCACCAGCAGAGATCAGGTGGAGTCTGAGCAGTTCTTC
>-|TRBV12-3/TRBV12-4|-|TRBJ2-7
CASRNGLNYEQYF
TGTGCCAGCAGAAACGGACTTAACTACGAGCAGTACTTC
>-|TRBV7-6|-|TRBJ2-2
CASSQIAGLGTGELFF
TGTGCCAGCAGTCAAATCGCGGGGCTTGGTACCGGGGAGCTGTTTTTT
>-|TRBV29-1|-|TRBJ2-5
CSVRERGQETQYF
TGCAGCGTTCGGGAGAGGGGCCAAGAGACCCAGTACTTC
>-|TRBV18|-|TRBJ1-2
CASSPTITGTRNGYTF
TGTGCCAGCTCACCAACCATTACCGGGACAAGGAATGGCTACACCTTC
>-|TRBV27|-|TRBJ1-1
CASSLGGGFTEAFF
TGTGCCAGCAGTTTGGGAGGGGGTTTCACTGAAGCTTTCTTT
>-|TRBV7-2|many|TRBJ2-1
CATVAGWYEQFF
TGTGCCACCGTGGCGGGCTGGTATGAGCAGTTCTTC
>-|TRBV15|-|TRBJ1-2
CATSRELTDRGYTF
TGTGCCACCAGCAGAGAACTCACGGATCGTGGCTACACCTTC
>-|TRBV3-1|few|TRBJ2-1
CASSQGTLPGSYNEQFF
TGTGCCAGCAGCCAAGGGACCCTCCCCGGCTCCTACAATGAGCAGTTCTTC
>TRBD2|TRBV7-3|-|TRBJ2-5
CASSSRGSGGGETQYF
TGTGCCAGCAGCTCCCGGGGTAGCGGGGGGGGAGAGACCCAGTACTTC
>-|TRBV6-5|few|TRBJ2-2
CASRLGGELFF
TGTGCCAGCCGCCTAGGTGGGGAGCTGTTTTTT
>-|TRBV20-1|-|TRBJ2-1
CSARDKSVGSSYNEQFF
TGCAGTGCTAGAGATAAATCCGTCGGGAGCTCCTACAATGAGCAGTTCTTC
>-|TRBV7-2|-|TRBJ2-5
CASSLQLAYQETQYF
TGTGCCAGCAGCTTGCAACTAGCATACCAAGAGACCCAGTACTTC
>TRBD2|TRBV9|-|TRBJ2-1
CASSVQGVPSLAGGVSEQFF
TGTGCCAGCAGCGTACAGGGAGTGCCCTCACTAGCGGGAGGAGTCAGTGAGCAGTTCTTC
>-|TRBV24-1|few|TRBJ2-1
CATQSGREQFF
TGTGCCACCCAAAGCGGTCGGGAGCAGTTCTTC
>-|TRBV18|-|TRBJ1-5
CASSPPGQGTTLGNQPQHF
TGTGCCAGCTCACCACCAGGGCAGGGGACAACCTTAGGAAATCAGCCCCAGCATTTT
>TRBD2|TRBV24-1|-|TRBJ2-1
CATSDPAGSGGYNEQFF
TGTGCCACCAGTGACCCGGCAGGTAGCGGGGGGTACAATGAGCAGTTCTTC
>TRBD1|TRBV6-2/TRBV6-3|-|TRBJ1-1
CASTSDRGRTTEAFF
TGTGCCAGCACTTCCGACAGGGGGCGAACAACTGAAGCTTTCTTT
>-|TRBV23-1|few|TRBJ1-6
CASSQEDLVGDSPLHF
TGCGCCAGCAGTCAAGAGGACCTCGTAGGTGATTCACCCCTCCACTTT
>-|TRBV29-1|few|TRBJ2-7
CSVGWEAVQYF
TGCAGCGTTGGCTGGGAAGCGGTGCAGTACTTC
>-|TRBV5-1|few|TRBJ1-1
CASSQGFKSTEAFF
TGCGCCAGCAGCCAGGGGTTTAAGAGCACTGAAGCTTTCTTT
>-|TRBV6-5|-|TRBJ2-7
CASSYTGTLSYEQYF
TGTGCCAGCAGCTACACCGGGACCCTCTCCTACGAGCAGTACTTC
>-|TRBV7-9|-|TRBJ2-2
CASNDLTFLANTGELFF
TGTGCCAGCAACGATCTAACGTTTTTGGCGAACACCGGGGAGCTGTTTTTT
>-|TRBV28|-|TRBJ1-2
CASSSAGGAGLGGYTF
TGTGCCAGCAGTTCTGCGGGTGGGGCAGGGCTCGGTGGCTACACCTTC
>-|TRBV29-1|once|TRBJ1-2
CSVVPSKNYGYTF
TGCAGCGTTGTACCCAGCAAGAACTATGGCTACACCTTC
>TRBD2|TRBV12-3/TRBV12-4|-|TRBJ2-5
CASSPSGTNRQETQYF
TGTGCCAGCAGTCCTAGCGGGACGAATCGTCAAGAGACCCAGTACTTC
>TRBD2|TRBV11-3|-|TRBJ2-3
CASSRLAGGGDTQYF
TGTGCCAGCAGCCGACTAGCGGGAGGGGGAGATACGCAGTATTTT
>-|TRBV27|-|TRBJ1-1
CASSYRDSAEAFF
TGTGCCAGCAGCTACAGGGATTCGGCTGAAGCTTTCTTT
>-|TRBV4-2|few|TRBJ2-7
CASSQEEGAYEQYF
TGTGCCAGCAGCCAAGAGGAGGGGGCGTACGAGCAGTACTTC
>TRBD2|TRBV29-1|-|TRBJ2-7
CSVDIRAGGQHEQYF
TGCAGCGTTGATATACGTGCGGGAGGGCAACACGAGCAGTACTTC
>-|TRBV4-2|-|TRBJ2-3
CASSQDSASTDTQYF
TGTGCCAGCAGCCAAGATTCAGCGAGTACAGATACGCAGTATTTT
>-|TRBV29-1|few|TRBJ2-1
CSVGDRRLNEQFF
TGCAGCGTTGGAGACAGGAGACTAAATGAGCAGTTCTTC
>-|TRBV25-1|few|TRBJ1-3
CASSEYRGTASGNTIYF
TGTGCCAGCAGTGAATACCGGGGGACGGCCTCTGGAAACACCATATATTTT
>-|TRBV14|few|TRBJ1-1
CARSQRGGQTEVFF
TGTGCCCGCAGCCAACGGGGGGGGCAAACTGAAGTTTTCTTT
>TRBD2|TRBV29-1|-|TRBJ2-1
CSPEERGAHNEQFF
TGCAGCCCCGAGGAGCGGGGGGCCCACAATGAGCAGTTCTTC
>TRBD1|TRBV7-3|few|TRBJ2-3
CASSLAPGQGTDTQYF
TGTGCCAGCAGCCTTGCCCCGGGACAGGGTACAGATACGCAGTATTTT
>-|TRBV14|few|TRBJ2-1
CASSQEPIAPYNEQFF
TGTGCCAGCAGCCAAGAGCCCATCGCCCCTTACAATGAGCAGTTCTTC
>TRBD2|TRBV6-6|-|TRBJ2-3
CASEASGGRGGTDTQYF
TGTGCCAGCGAGGCATCGGGGGGGCGGGGCGGCACAGATACGCAGTATTTT
>TRBD2|TRBV5-1|-|TRBJ2-2
CASADSGGNTGELFF
TGCGCCAGCGCTGATAGCGGGGGAAACACCGGGGAGCTGTTTTTT
>TRBD2|TRBV7-3|many|TRBJ2-1
CASSPPGLAGANEQFF
TGTGCCAGCAGCCCCCCTGGACTAGCGGGGGCCAATGAGCAGTTCTTC
>-|TRBV11-2|-|TRBJ2-2
CASSRGLPGTGELFF
TGTGCCAGCAGCCGGGGTCTCCCGGGGACCGGGGAGCTGTTTTTT
>-|TRBV5-1|-|TRBJ1-2
CASSPEDSYGYTF
TGCGCCAGCAGCCCGGAGGACAGCTATGGCTACACCTTC
>-|TRBV20-1|-|TRBJ2-3
CSARSLAGTDTQYF
TGCAGTGCTAGGTCTTTAGCGGGCACAGATACGCAGTATTTT
>TRBD2|TRBV6-6|few|TRBJ2-7
CASTSRGTSGSWRGEQYF
TGTGCCAGCACCTCCCGCGGGACTAGCGGGAGTTGGCGGGGGGAGCAGTACTTC
>TRBD2|TRBV18|-|TRBJ2-3
CASSLGGILTDTQYF
TGTGCCAGCTCGCTCGGGGGGATACTCACAGATACGCAGTATTTT
>TRBD1|TRBV5-1|many|TRBJ2-3
CASSEDRATDTQYF
TGCGCCAGCAGTGAGGACAGGGCGACAGATACGCAGTATTTT
>-|TRBV6-5|few|TRBJ1-1
CASRYSGVLDTEAFF
TGTGCCAGCAGGTACTCGGGAGTCCTCGACACTGAAGCTTTCTTT
>TRBD2|TRBV20-1|-|TRBJ2-7
CSARSRGLVAVEQYF
TGCAGTGCTAGATCCCGCGGACTAGTGGCAGTCGAGCAGTACTTC
>TRBD2|TRBV7-9|-|TRBJ2-3
CASSLRPGLAGADTQYF
TGTGCCAGCAGCTTACGTCCGGGACTAGCGGGAGCAGATACGCAGTATTTT